A selection of T cell receptor beta chains follows, all from one sample in a study of shared clonotypes between healthy human individuals. Assay: immunoSEQ multiplex PCR; the TCRdb copy retains only in-frame clones and omits some. Of around 1.6 million clones in the sample, roughly 98% are singletons; the top ten hold 0.45%. The sequenced material came from naive CD4+ T cells sorted from blood. The receptors come from a man aged 25 to 40 in good health. Both conserved end residues are part of each CDR3. D genes are given only for firm matches. Some rows have no size entry. The others give once, few or many, or a class for an expanded clone.

TRBV7-8	-	TRBJ1-5	-	TGTGCCAGCAGCTTAGGCTCGGGGACGGGGCCCCAGCATTTT	CASSLGSGTGPQHF
TRBV7-2	-	TRBJ2-2	TRBD1	TGTGCCAGCAGCCAATGGACAGGGGTTTTTCGGATGACCGGGGAGCTGTTTTTT	CASSQWTGVFRMTGELFF
TRBV18	-	TRBJ2-1	TRBD1	TGTGCCAGCTCACCACGACAGGGGATAACTTGGGAGCAGTTCTTC	CASSPRQGITWEQFF
TRBV5-4	-	TRBJ1-1	TRBD1	TGTGCCAGCAGCATCCGACAGGGAGTGTACACTGAAGCTTTCTTT	CASSIRQGVYTEAFF
TRBV27	-	TRBJ2-1	-	TGTGCCAGCACGGGACTGACCTACAATGAGCAGTTCTTC	CASTGLTYNEQFF
TRBV10-2	-	TRBJ1-5	-	TGCGCCAGCAATCCAGAGAATAGCAATCAGCCCCAGCATTTT	CASNPENSNQPQHF
TRBV7-9	-	TRBJ2-3	-	TGTGCCGGCCAACCGATCCCCGGAGCAGATACGCAGTATTTT	CAGQPIPGADTQYF
TRBV19	-	TRBJ2-3	TRBD1	TGTGCCAGTAGTCCCACGTTGGCGAGGGGGCAAGATACGCAGTATTTT	CASSPTLARGQDTQYF
TRBV7-9	-	TRBJ2-3	-	TGTGCCAGCAGCGCCCAGGGTACGCAGTATTTT	CASSAQGTQYF
TRBV28	-	TRBJ2-1	-	TGTGCCAGCATCTCGATTTACAATGAGCAGTTCTTC	CASISIYNEQFF
TRBV9	-	TRBJ2-5	TRBD1	TGTGCCAGCAGCGTAGGGACAGGGACGAGATCGGGGAGAATACAAGAGACCCAGTACTTC	CASSVGTGTRSGRIQETQYF
TRBV18	-	TRBJ2-5	TRBD1	TGTGCCAGCTCTCCGCCACAGGGGGGCTTCGAGACCCAGTACTTC	CASSPPQGGFETQYF
TRBV10-2	-	TRBJ2-7	TRBD2	TGCGCCAGCAGACTGACTAGCGGGAGCTCCTACGAGCAGTACTTC	CASRLTSGSSYEQYF
TRBV7-9	-	TRBJ1-5	TRBD1	TGTGCCAGCAGCTTAGCGCCGGGGCAGGGGGGAAATCAGCCCCAGCATTTT	CASSLAPGQGGNQPQHF
TRBV7-2	once	TRBJ2-1	TRBD2	TGTGCCAGCAGCTTAGCGGCTAGCGGGTCCGGATCGGGGTACAATGAGCAGTTCTTC	CASSLAASGSGSGYNEQFF
TRBV10-3	once	TRBJ1-4	TRBD1	TGTGCCATCAGCCAGGGGGCCTTGAAGACTAATGAAAAACTGTTTTTT	CAISQGALKTNEKLFF
TRBV27	-	TRBJ2-3	-	TGTGCCAGCAGCTCCCGGGGGCTAAGCACAGATACGCAGTATTTT	CASSSRGLSTDTQYF